Listed below are T cell receptor beta chains from one sample, sequenced in a study of neoadjuvant anti-PD-1 for oral cavity cancer. Data came from immunoSEQ multiplex PCR; TCRdb stores just in-frame clones and leaves some out. The data show about 14,000 clones, with 60% to 70% seen just once and less than 2.5% held by the top ten. Sample: PBMCs, taken before nivolumab (anti-PD-1) treatment. The source of these receptors is a person between 35 and 79 years old with oral cavity squamous cell carcinoma. Each CDR3 is given with its conserved first and last residue. Each record gives: clone size, J gene, D gene, V gene, CDR3 DNA, CDR3 protein. D genes are given only for firm matches. The size field is filled for only some rows; it gives once, few, many or a size class.

abundance: once
j_gene: TRBJ1-1
d_gene: TRBD1
v_gene: TRBV23-1
CDR3nt: TGCGCCAGCAGCCAGCCTCCCGGGACAGGGAACACTGAAGCTTTCTTT
CDR3aa: CASSQPPGTGNTEAFF

abundance: NA
j_gene: TRBJ1-2
d_gene: NA
v_gene: TRBV9
CDR3nt: TGTGCCAGCAGCGACCCCGGGAGGGGAAACTATGGCTACACCTTC
CDR3aa: CASSDPGRGNYGYTF

abundance: NA
j_gene: TRBJ2-2
d_gene: TRBD1
v_gene: TRBV18
CDR3nt: TGTGCCAGCTCACCAAGGGGACAGGGGAGCACCGGGGAGCTGTTTTTT
CDR3aa: CASSPRGQGSTGELFF

abundance: NA
j_gene: TRBJ1-5
d_gene: NA
v_gene: TRBV6-1
CDR3nt: TGTGCCAGCAGTGAAGGGCAAAGTCAGCCCCAGCATTTT
CDR3aa: CASSEGQSQPQHF

abundance: NA
j_gene: TRBJ2-3
d_gene: TRBD2
v_gene: TRBV5-4
CDR3nt: TGTGCCAGCAGCCCCCGGGGCGCGGGAGGTATCACAGATACGCAGTATTTT
CDR3aa: CASSPRGAGGITDTQYF

abundance: NA
j_gene: TRBJ2-7
d_gene: NA
v_gene: TRBV27
CDR3nt: TGTGCCAGCAGTTTATCGGGGGGTCGATACCCCTACGAGCAGTACTTC
CDR3aa: CASSLSGGRYPYEQYF

abundance: NA
j_gene: TRBJ2-3
d_gene: NA
v_gene: TRBV11-3
CDR3nt: TGTGCCAGCAGTTTTAGAGAGGGGCCCACAGATACGCAGTATTTT
CDR3aa: CASSFREGPTDTQYF

abundance: NA
j_gene: TRBJ1-1
d_gene: TRBD1
v_gene: TRBV6-4
CDR3nt: TGTGCCAGCAGTGACCAGGGGGCCGGAACTGAAGCTTTCTTT
CDR3aa: CASSDQGAGTEAFF

abundance: NA
j_gene: TRBJ2-3
d_gene: NA
v_gene: TRBV5-4
CDR3nt: TGTGCCAGCAGCTTGGCTCCCACAGATACGCAGTATTTT
CDR3aa: CASSLAPTDTQYF

abundance: NA
j_gene: TRBJ1-1
d_gene: TRBD1
v_gene: TRBV5-1
CDR3nt: TGCGCCAGCAGCCGGGAGGGGGCGGAGAACACTGAAGCTTTCTTT
CDR3aa: CASSREGAENTEAFF

abundance: once
j_gene: TRBJ1-2
d_gene: NA
v_gene: TRBV28
CDR3nt: TGTGCCAGCACCAGTTTGGGGATGGGACACCCCCTCTATGGCTACACCTTC
CDR3aa: CASTSLGMGHPLYGYTF

abundance: NA
j_gene: TRBJ1-2
d_gene: NA
v_gene: TRBV28
CDR3nt: TGTGCCAGCACCGTGACAGGATCGTACGGCTACACCTTC
CDR3aa: CASTVTGSYGYTF

abundance: NA
j_gene: TRBJ1-4
d_gene: TRBD1
v_gene: TRBV5-1
CDR3nt: TGCGCCAGCAGCCTGGATGGGACAGGGAGGCGGAATGAAAAACTGTTTTTT
CDR3aa: CASSLDGTGRRNEKLFF

abundance: NA
j_gene: TRBJ1-5
d_gene: TRBD1
v_gene: TRBV6-1
CDR3nt: TGTGCCAGCAGTAGGGACAGGGCGGGGGGTCAGCCCCAGCATTTT
CDR3aa: CASSRDRAGGQPQHF

abundance: NA
j_gene: TRBJ1-6
d_gene: NA
v_gene: TRBV5-6
CDR3nt: TGTGCCAGCAGCTTGGGGCAGGGCCTAAGCTCCTATAATTCACCCCTCCACTTT
CDR3aa: CASSLGQGLSSYNSPLHF

abundance: NA
j_gene: TRBJ2-3
d_gene: NA
v_gene: TRBV19
CDR3nt: TGTGCCAGTAGTGAAAGGGCATTCCCGGGAGATACGCAGTATTTT
CDR3aa: CASSERAFPGDTQYF

abundance: NA
j_gene: TRBJ2-3
d_gene: NA
v_gene: TRBV6-1
CDR3nt: TGTGCCAGCAGTGAACGGCAGCCAGATACGCAGTATTTT
CDR3aa: CASSERQPDTQYF